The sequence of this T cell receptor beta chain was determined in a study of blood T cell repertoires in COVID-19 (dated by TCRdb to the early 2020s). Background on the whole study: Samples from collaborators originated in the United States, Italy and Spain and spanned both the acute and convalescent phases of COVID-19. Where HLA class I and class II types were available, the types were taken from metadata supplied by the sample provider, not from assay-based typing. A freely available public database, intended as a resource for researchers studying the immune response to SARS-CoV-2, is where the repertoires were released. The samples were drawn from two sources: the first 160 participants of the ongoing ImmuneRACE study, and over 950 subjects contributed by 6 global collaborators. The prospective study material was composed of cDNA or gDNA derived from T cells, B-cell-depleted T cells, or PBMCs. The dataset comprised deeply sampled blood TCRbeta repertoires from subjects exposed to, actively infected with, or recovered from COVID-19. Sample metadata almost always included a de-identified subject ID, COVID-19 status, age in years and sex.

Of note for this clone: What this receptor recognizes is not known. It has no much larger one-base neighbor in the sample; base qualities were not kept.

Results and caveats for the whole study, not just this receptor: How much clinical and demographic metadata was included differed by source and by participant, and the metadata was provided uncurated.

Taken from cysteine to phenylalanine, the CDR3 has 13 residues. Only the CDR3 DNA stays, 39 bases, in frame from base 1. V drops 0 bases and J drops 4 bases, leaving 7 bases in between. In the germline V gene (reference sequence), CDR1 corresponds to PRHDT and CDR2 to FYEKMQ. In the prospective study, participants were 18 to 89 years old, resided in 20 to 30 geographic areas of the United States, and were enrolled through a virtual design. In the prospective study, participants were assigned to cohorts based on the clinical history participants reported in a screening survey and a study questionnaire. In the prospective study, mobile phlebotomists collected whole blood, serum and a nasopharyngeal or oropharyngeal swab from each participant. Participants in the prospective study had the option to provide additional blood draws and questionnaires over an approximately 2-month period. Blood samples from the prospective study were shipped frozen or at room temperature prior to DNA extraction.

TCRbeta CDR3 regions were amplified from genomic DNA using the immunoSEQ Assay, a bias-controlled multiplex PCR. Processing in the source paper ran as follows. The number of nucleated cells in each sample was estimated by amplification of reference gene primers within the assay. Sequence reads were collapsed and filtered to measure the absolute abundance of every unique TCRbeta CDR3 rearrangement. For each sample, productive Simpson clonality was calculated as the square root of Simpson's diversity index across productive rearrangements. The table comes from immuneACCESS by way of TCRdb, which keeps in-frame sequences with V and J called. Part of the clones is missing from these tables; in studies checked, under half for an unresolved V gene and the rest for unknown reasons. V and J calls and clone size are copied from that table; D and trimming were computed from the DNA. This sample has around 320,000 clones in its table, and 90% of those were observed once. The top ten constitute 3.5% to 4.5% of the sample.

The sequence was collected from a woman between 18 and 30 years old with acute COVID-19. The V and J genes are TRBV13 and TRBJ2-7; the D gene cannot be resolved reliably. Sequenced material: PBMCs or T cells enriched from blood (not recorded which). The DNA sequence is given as TGTGCCAGCAGCTTAGGACAGAAATACGAGCAGTACTTC. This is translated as CASSLGQKYEQYF.